Listed below are T cell receptor beta chains from one sample, sequenced in a study of cytomegalovirus exposure and HLA in healthy donors. Profiling relied on immunoSEQ multiplex PCR, and the TCRdb table lists in-frame clones only, not all of them. The data contain some 140,000 clones, roughly 77% of them singletons. The sequenced material came from PBMCs. The receptors were gathered from a female donor in good health and CMV-seronegative. Both conserved end residues are part of each CDR3. D genes are given only for firm matches. Some rows have no size entry. The others give once, few or many, or a class for an expanded clone.

clone size | J gene | V gene | D gene | CDR3 DNA | CDR3 protein
NA | TRBJ2-3 | TRBV15 | TRBD2 | TGTGCCACCAGCAGACGGACTAGCGGGGCCACAGATACGCAGTATTTT | CATSRRTSGATDTQYF
many | TRBJ1-1 | TRBV29-1 | NA | TGCAGCGGTGGCAGGGCGACTGAAGCTTTCTTT | CSGGRATEAFF
NA | TRBJ2-1 | TRBV19 | NA | TGTGCCAGTAGTCGTTGGGAGAGCTCCTACAATGAGCAGTTCTTC | CASSRWESSYNEQFF
NA | TRBJ2-2 | TRBV28 | TRBD1 | TGTGCCAGCAGCCCACACACCGGGACAGGGAACACCGGGGAGCTGTTTTTT | CASSPHTGTGNTGELFF
NA | TRBJ2-3 | TRBV5-1 | TRBD2 | TGCGCCAGCAACTGGGGGGGGACCACAGATACGCAGTATTTT | CASNWGGTTDTQYF
NA | TRBJ2-7 | TRBV6-5 | TRBD1 | TGTGCCAGCAGTGCTTGGGACAGGGCTGCCTACGAGCAGTACTTC | CASSAWDRAAYEQYF
once | TRBJ2-1 | TRBV5-1 | NA | TGCGCCAGCAGCTTAGGAGGCTTATCCTACAATGAGCAGTTCTTC | CASSLGGLSYNEQFF
NA | TRBJ1-3 | TRBV18 | NA | TGTGCCAGCTCACCACAGGGGGCTGGAAACACCATATATTTT | CASSPQGAGNTIYF
NA | TRBJ2-7 | TRBV7-8 | NA | TGTGCCAGCAGCACCCCGACAGGCTCCTACGAGCAGTACTTC | CASSTPTGSYEQYF
few | TRBJ2-3 | TRBV4-1 | TRBD1 | TGCGCCAGCAGCCAAACAGGGGTTCATTTCCCAGATACGCAGTATTTT | CASSQTGVHFPDTQYF
NA | TRBJ2-5 | TRBV28 | NA | TGTGCCAGCAGCTCTGGACAGAAAGAGACCCAGTACTTC | CASSSGQKETQYF
NA | TRBJ1-1 | TRBV28 | NA | TGTGCCAGCAGTCAGGTCACTGGGGCTGGCGGAGCTTTCTTT | CASSQVTGAGGAFF
NA | TRBJ1-4 | TRBV18 | TRBD1 | TGTGCCAGCTCTCAGGACAGGGGCGATGAAAAACTGTTTTTT | CASSQDRGDEKLFF
once | TRBJ1-1 | TRBV5-1 | NA | TGCGCCAGCAGCCCGGGAGACAACACTGAAGCTTTCTTT | CASSPGDNTEAFF
NA | TRBJ2-7 | TRBV5-1 | NA | TGCGCCAGCAGCTTTTTCGGGGGCTACGAGCAGTACTTC | CASSFFGGYEQYF
NA | TRBJ2-3 | TRBV11-2 | TRBD2 | TGTGCCAGCAGCCGTGGGACTAGCCTTAGCACAGATACGCAGTATTTT | CASSRGTSLSTDTQYF
NA | TRBJ1-2 | TRBV10-2 | NA | TGCGCCAGCAGTGAGCGGCCCTCGGGAGGCTACACCTTC | CASSERPSGGYTF
few | TRBJ2-1 | TRBV7-8 | TRBD2 | TGTGCCAGCAGCCTAACGGGGGGGCCGCGTGAGCAGTTCTTC | CASSLTGGPREQFF
NA | TRBJ1-1 | TRBV9 | NA | TGTGCCAGCAGGGCCACGGGAACTGAAGCTTTCTTT | CASRATGTEAFF
NA | TRBJ2-1 | TRBV13 | TRBD2 | TGTGCCAGCAGCTTGGGGGACTACGGCGGCAATGAGCAGTTCTTC | CASSLGDYGGNEQFF
NA | TRBJ2-7 | TRBV4-3 | NA | TGCGCCAGCAGCGCTTACAGGTCGCGCTACGAGCAGTACTTC | CASSAYRSRYEQYF
few | TRBJ2-5 | TRBV11-2 | NA | TGTGCCAGCAGCTTACAACAGCAAGAGACCCAGTACTTC | CASSLQQQETQYF
NA | TRBJ2-3 | TRBV28 | TRBD1 | TGTGCCAGCAGTTCCCCGGACAGGGACGCAGATACGCAGTATTTT | CASSSPDRDADTQYF
NA | TRBJ2-7 | TRBV11-2 | TRBD1 | TGTGCCAGCAGCGGGACAGGGGTCTCCTACGAGCAGTACTTC | CASSGTGVSYEQYF
NA | TRBJ1-2 | TRBV28 | TRBD1 | TGTGCCAGCAGTGCAGGGGGCGGTGGCTACACCTTC | CASSAGGGGYTF
NA | TRBJ1-6 | TRBV5-4 | NA | TGTGCCAGCAGCTTGTGGGGGGGTTCACCCCTCCACTTT | CASSLWGGSPLHF
NA | TRBJ1-6 | TRBV7-9 | TRBD1 | TGTGCCAGCAGCCCAAATCGACAGGGTAGTAATTCACCCCTCCACTTT | CASSPNRQGSNSPLHF
NA | TRBJ1-1 | TRBV2 | NA | TGTGCCAGCAGTGAACGAGGGCCAGACACTGAAGCTTTCTTT | CASSERGPDTEAFF
once | TRBJ1-1 | TRBV5-6 | NA | TGTGCCAGCAGCTTGTGGGCAGGGAAGACTGAAGCTTTCTTT | CASSLWAGKTEAFF
NA | TRBJ1-1 | TRBV5-1 | NA | TGCGCCAGCAGGAGGGAGCTGAACACTGAAGCTTTCTTT | CASRRELNTEAFF